The 4 T cell receptor beta chains in this list originate from one sample, sequenced in a study of regulatory T cells in long-lasting Graves disease. For TCR beta, libraries came from iRepertoire HTBI primers and Arm-PCR of CDR3 regions. Each CDR3 protein gets one entry after TCRdb re-called the multiplex PCR reads with MiXCR. The sample holds some 600,000 distinct CDR3 sequences, about 16% seen once. Specified time point: newly diagnosed GD, antithyroid drugs for less than 3 months. RNA from PBMCs was the source of the TCR library. The same data also contributed to another study, on T cells in Graves' hyperthyroidism and ophthalmopathy.

Sequencing used peripheral blood mononuclear cells (PBMCs), obtained at new diagnosis, from a patient treated with antithyroid drugs. The receptors were sampled from a young man with Graves disease.

This clonotype was counted between two and nine times. The genes are TRBV9 and TRBJ1-5; D ambiguous. This CDR3 spans 13 amino acids. The germline gives CDR1 SGDLS, CDR2 YYNGEE. V lost 5 bases to trimming and J lost 5 bases, with 11 bases between them. CDR3 coding DNA: TGTGCCAGCAGTCCAGGTCAGCATCAGCCCCAGCATTTT. Amino acids: CASSPGQHQPQHF.

Comments on this clonotype: A much larger clonotype is one base distant, so this may be a read error. This sequence joins TRBV7-2 and TRBJ2-7; 7 bases match TRBD2. Germline V gives CDR1 SGHTA, CDR2 FQGNSA. Unmatched junction bases numbered 13, after V lost 4 bases and J lost 7 bases. This CDR3 region has 15 residues. CDR3 bases: TGTGCCAGCAGCTCCCAGTGGGGGGGAGGGGATGAGCAGTACTTC. Residues: CASSSQWGGGDEQYF.

This sequence joins TRBV4-1 and TRBJ1-3; D is possibly TRBD1 (5 bases). Germline assignment: CDR1 MGHRA and CDR2 YSYEKL. CDR3 size: 15 residues. Trimming stripped 0 bases from V and 0 bases from J, with 6 bases between. The CDR3 sequence is CASSQDRASGNTIYF. CDR3 nucleotide sequence: TGCGCCAGCAGCCAAGACAGGGCCTCTGGAAACACCATATATTTT.

This clonotype has just a few counts. The V gene is TRBV20-1, the J gene TRBJ1-1; TRBD1 agrees at 8 bases. Looked up from germline, CDR1 is DFQATT and CDR2 is SNEGSKA (reference sequence). This CDR3 region has 12 residues. The junction had 5 bases not matched to a gene; V was cut back by 3 bases and J by 8 bases. CDR3 region: CSARRGQGEAFF. The CDR3 nucleotides are TGCAGTGCTAGGCGAGGACAGGGAGAAGCTTTCTTT.